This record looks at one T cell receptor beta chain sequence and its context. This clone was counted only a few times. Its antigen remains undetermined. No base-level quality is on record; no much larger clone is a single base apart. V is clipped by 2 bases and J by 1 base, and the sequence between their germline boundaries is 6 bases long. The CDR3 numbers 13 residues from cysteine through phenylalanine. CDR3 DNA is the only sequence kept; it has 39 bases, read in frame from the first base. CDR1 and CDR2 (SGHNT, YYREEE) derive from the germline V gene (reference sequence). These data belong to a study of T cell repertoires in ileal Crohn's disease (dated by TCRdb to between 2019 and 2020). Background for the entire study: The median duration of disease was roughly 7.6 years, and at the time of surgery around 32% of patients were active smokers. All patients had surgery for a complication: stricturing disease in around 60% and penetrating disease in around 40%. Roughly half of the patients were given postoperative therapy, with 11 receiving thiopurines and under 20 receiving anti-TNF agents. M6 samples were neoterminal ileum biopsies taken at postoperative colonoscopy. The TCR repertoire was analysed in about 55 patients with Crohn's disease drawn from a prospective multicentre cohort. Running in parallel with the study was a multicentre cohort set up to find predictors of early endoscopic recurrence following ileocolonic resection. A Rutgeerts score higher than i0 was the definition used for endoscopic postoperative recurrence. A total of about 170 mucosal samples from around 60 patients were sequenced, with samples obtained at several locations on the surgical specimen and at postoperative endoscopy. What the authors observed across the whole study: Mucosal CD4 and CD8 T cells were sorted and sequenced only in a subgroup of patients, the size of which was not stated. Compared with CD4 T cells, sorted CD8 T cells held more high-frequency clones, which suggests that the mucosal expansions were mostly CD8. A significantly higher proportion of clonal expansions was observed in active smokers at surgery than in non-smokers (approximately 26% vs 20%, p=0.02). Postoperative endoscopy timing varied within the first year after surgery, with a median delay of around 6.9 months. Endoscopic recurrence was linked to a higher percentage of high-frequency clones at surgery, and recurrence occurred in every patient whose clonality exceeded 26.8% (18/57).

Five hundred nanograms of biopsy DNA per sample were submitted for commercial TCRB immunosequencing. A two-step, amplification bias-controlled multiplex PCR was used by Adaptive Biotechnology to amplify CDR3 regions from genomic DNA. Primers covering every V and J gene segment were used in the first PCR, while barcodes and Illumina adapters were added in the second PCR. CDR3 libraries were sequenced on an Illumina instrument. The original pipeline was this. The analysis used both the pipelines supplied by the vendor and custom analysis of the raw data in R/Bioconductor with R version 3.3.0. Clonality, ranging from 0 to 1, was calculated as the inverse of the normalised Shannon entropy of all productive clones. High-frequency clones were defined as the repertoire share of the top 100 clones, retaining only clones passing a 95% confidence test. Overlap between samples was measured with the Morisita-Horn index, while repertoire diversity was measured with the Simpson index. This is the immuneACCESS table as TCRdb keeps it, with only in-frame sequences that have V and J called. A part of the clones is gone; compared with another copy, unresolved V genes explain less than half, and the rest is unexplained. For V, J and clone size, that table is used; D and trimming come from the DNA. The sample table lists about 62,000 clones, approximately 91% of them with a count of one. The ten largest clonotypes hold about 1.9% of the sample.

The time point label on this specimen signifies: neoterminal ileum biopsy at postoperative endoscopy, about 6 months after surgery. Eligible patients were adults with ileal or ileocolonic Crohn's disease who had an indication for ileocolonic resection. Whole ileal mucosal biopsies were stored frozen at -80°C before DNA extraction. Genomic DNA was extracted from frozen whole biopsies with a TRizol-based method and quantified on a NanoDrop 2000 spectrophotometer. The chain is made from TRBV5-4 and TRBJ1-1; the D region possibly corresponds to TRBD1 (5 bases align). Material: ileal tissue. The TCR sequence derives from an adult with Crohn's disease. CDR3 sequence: CASSFTGNTEAFF. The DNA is TGTGCCAGCAGCTTCACAGGGAACACTGAAGCTTTCTTT.